This T cell receptor beta chain comes out of a study of identical twins. Study conclusions and caveats: While abundant cord blood beta clonotypes carried fewer insertions, memory repertoires showed no such pattern.

This CDR3 is 19 amino acids long. CDR1 and CDR2 (germline): SGHDT, YYEEEE. V shed 3 bases, J shed 3 bases, and the junction held 11 bases outside the gene matches. The table lists this clonotype with many counts. No antigen is known for it. TCRdb reanalysed the 5' RACE reads using MiXCR and keeps one entry per CDR3 protein. The sample holds roughly 250,000 distinct CDR3 sequences, about 14% seen once. V usage is TRBV5-6 and J usage is TRBJ2-1, with 14 bases identical to TRBD2. This TCR was sampled from a woman aged 18 to 35 in good health. The specimen was memory (CD45RO+) T cells sorted from blood. The CDR3 reads CASSYAGTSGSRVYNEQFF. In DNA form, the CDR3 reads TGTGCCAGCAGCTACGCCGGGACTAGCGGGAGTAGGGTCTACAATGAGCAGTTCTTC. The whole variable domain, filled in from reference TRBV5-6 and TRBJ2-1, reads DAGVTQSPTHLIKTRGQQVTLRCSPKSGHDTVSWYQQALGQGPQFIFQYYEEEERQRGNFPDRFSGHQFPNYSSELNVNALLLGDSALYLCASSYAGTSGSRVYNEQFFGPGTRLTVL.